This T cell receptor beta chain was captured in a study of blood T cells in healthy people across ages. Those donating, healthy Caucasian individuals from Russia, were aged roughly 6 to 95. Isolation yielded PBMCs, at least 7 million per sample, in every case. Each sample yielded at least 5 micrograms of PBMC total RNA. Together with a sample-barcoded 5' primer, a J-beta primer mix was included in a second PCR lasting about 7 to 12 cycles. Tagging of each cDNA molecule was performed by a template-switch adaptor with 12 random nucleotides. TCRdb re-analysed the 5' RACE reads in MiXCR, keeping a single row per CDR3 protein. The sample lists 920,000 or so distinct CDR3 sequences; less than 50% were seen once. Sequencing input: blood. The source is a woman aged 55-69 years in good health.

The CDR3 DNA reads as TGTGCCACCAGCAGAGGCGAGACTAGCGGTCGCGATGAGCAGTACTTC. Protein: CATSRGETSGRDEQYF. The chain carries TRBV15 and TRBJ2-7; TRBD2 matches at 9 bases. Per germline, CDR1 LNHNV and CDR2 YYDKDF (reference sequence). The J segment lost 7 bases and the V segment lost 1 base, leaving 11 bases of the junction unmatched. The CDR3 has 16 amino acids. Full variable domain (rest looked up from reference TRBV15 and TRBJ2-7): DAMVIQNPRYQVTQFGKPVTLSCSQTLNHNVMYWYQQKSSQAPKLLFHYYDKDFNNEADTPDNFQSRRPNTSFCFLDIRSPGLGDTAMYLCATSRGETSGRDEQYFGPGTRLTVT.